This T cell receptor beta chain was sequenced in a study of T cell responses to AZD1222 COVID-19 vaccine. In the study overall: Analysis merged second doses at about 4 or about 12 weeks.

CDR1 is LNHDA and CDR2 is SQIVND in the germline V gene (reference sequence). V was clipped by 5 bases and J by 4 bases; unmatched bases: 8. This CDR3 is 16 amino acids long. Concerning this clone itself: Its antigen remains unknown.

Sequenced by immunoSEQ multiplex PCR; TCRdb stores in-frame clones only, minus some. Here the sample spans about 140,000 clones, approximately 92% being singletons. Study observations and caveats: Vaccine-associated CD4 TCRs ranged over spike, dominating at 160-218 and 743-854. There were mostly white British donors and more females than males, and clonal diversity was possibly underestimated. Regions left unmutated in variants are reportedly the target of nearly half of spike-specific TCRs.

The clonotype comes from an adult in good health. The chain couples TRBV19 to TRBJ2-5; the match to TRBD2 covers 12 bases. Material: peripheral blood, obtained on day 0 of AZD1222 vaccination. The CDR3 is CASSALAGGSGETQYF. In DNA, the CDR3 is TGTGCCAGTAGTGCCCTAGCGGGGGGGTCGGGAGAGACCCAGTACTTC.